Reported below is one T cell receptor (beta chain). Its specificity is unknown. Purity of each sorted population was above 98%. The entirety of the isolated RNA underwent reverse transcription, so expressed TCRB transcripts were sequenced. There were about 3.6 million reads on average in the naive, central memory and regulatory T cell samples. Assay used: immunoSEQ multiplex PCR; TCRdb lists only in-frame clones, some missing. This sample has 250,000 to 300,000 clones, with over 11% found just once. The CDR3 covers 15 residues. With 3 bases clipped from V and 3 bases from J, the junction kept 6 bases outside the gene matches. Looked up from germline, CDR1 is KGHSH and CDR2 is LQKENI. The sample belongs to a study of beta chain features in type 1 diabetes. Overall study: Patients shared similar age, gender and cell yields with healthy donors.

The study, taken as a whole, reports: Among all four CD4+ subsets, Type 1 diabetes patients had TCRB CDR3s that were moderately but significantly shorter. Lower insertion and higher deletion counts appeared at VDJ junctions in type 1 diabetes patients.

Input material: naive CD4+ T cells from blood. The chain carries TRBV18 and TRBJ2-5, with TRBD2 matching over 8 bases. The source is a man aged 25 to 40 with type 1 diabetes. The CDR3 loop reads CASSPALAGKETQYF. CDR3 nucleotide sequence: TGTGCCAGCTCACCTGCCCTAGCGGGTAAAGAGACCCAGTACTTC.